This T cell receptor beta chain was retrieved from a study of cytomegalovirus exposure and HLA in healthy donors. Healthy individuals who donated bone marrow served as the donors. On this clone itself: Its antigen is as yet unknown.

Primers: 60 Vbeta forward and 13 Jbeta reverse. Profiled with immunoSEQ multiplex PCR; TCRdb holds only in-frame clones, not every one. Of about 180,000 clones listed, about 75% are singletons. Per germline, CDR1 SGHRS and CDR2 YFSETQ. The CDR3 runs to 14 residues. V shed 3 bases and J 2 bases; nucleotides not matched to a gene: 5. Study-level results: Previous analysis showed most TCR beta V segments were productive about 87% or about 30% of the time. Analysis was performed later, and it showed HLA-associated TCR beta chains to be more clonally expanded than equally common others. Follow-up analysis found HLA locus-dependent TCR association rates, highest for DRB1 and lowest for HLA-C.

The chain carries TRBV5-1 and TRBJ2-7; 7 bases map to TRBD2. The sequence came from a man aged 35 to 55 in good health and CMV-seropositive. Input material: PBMCs. For the CDR3, the DNA is TGCGCCAGCAGCTCCGGGACTACGACCTACGAGCAGTACTTC. Translated, it gives CASSSGTTTYEQYF.